This T cell receptor beta chain was recovered during a study of immune cell composition in non-small cell lung cancer. This clone was observed a few times. Its antigen is not identified. Measured with immunoSEQ multiplex PCR; TCRdb has only the in-frame clones, and not every one. The table includes 14,000 to 15,000 clones, roughly two thirds detected once. Study-wide points: Squamous lung tumours showed higher top 10 clone scores and clonality than adenocarcinomas. Adenocarcinomas with higher top tumour-associated clone frequency had more reactive TILs.

Germline V gene sequence: CDR1 ENHRY, CDR2 SYGVKD. Trimming stripped 6 bases from V and 8 bases from J, with 17 bases between. This CDR3 is built from 15 residues. Material: lung tumor tissue. The clonotype originates from a human donor with non-small cell lung cancer. This chain uses TRBV10-3 with TRBJ1-6, with TRBD1 as a possible D gene (5 bases). The CDR3 loop is CAIRPTRVRDSPLHF. The CDR3 DNA follows: TGTGCCATCAGACCTACCAGGGTGAGAGATTCACCCCTCCACTTT.